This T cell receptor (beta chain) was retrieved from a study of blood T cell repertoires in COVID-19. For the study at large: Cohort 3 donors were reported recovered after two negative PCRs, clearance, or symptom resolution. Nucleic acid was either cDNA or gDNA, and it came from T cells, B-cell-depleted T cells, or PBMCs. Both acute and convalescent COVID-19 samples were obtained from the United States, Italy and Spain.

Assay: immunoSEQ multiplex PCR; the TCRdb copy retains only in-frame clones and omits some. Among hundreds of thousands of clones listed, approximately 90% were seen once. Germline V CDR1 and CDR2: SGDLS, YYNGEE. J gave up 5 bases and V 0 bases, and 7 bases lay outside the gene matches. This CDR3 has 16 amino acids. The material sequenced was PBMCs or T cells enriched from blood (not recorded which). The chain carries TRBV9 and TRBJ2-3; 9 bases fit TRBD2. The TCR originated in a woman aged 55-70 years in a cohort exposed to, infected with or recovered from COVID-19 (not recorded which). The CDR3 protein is CASSVGRLAGLDTQYF. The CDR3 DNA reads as TGTGCCAGCAGCGTAGGTCGGCTAGCGGGACTAGATACGCAGTATTTT.